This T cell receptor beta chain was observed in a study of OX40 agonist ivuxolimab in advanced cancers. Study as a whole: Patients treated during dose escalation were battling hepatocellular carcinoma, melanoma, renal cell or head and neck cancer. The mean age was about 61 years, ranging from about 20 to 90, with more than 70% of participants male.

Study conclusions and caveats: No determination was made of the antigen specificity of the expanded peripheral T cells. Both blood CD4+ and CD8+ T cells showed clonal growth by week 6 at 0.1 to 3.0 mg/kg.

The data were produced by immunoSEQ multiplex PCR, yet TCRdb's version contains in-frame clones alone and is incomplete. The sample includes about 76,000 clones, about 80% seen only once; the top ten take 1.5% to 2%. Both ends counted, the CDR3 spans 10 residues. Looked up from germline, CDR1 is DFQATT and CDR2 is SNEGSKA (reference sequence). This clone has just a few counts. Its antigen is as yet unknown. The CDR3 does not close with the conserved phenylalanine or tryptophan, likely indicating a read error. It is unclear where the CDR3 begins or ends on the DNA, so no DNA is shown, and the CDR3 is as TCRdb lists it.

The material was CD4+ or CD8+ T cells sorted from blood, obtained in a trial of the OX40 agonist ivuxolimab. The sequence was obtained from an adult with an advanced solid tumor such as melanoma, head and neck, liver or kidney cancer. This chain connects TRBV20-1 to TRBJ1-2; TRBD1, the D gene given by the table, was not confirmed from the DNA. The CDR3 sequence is CSASYGQVYL.